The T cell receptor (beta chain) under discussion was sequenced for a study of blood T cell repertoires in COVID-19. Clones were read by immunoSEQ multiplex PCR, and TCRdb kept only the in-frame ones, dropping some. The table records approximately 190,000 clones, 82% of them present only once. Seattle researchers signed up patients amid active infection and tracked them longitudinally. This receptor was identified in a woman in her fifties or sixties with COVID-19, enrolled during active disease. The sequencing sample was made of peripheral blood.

The CDR3 coding sequence is TGTGCCAGCAGGTTGGCCAATTCACCCCTCCACTTT. Protein product: CASRLANSPLHF. The chain combines TRBV27 with TRBJ1-6, with D unresolved. The germline V gene has CDR1 MNHEY and CDR2 SMNVEV (reference sequence). Trimming cost V 6 bases and J 7 bases, with 7 bases left between them. The CDR3 is 12 residues long.